These 26 T cell receptor beta chains were sequenced from one sample in a study of cytomegalovirus exposure and HLA in healthy donors (dated by TCRdb to 2015 to 2018). Receptors were amplified or captured by the immunoSEQ multiplex PCR assay. A mixture of 60 forward primers for TCR Vbeta segments and 13 reverse primers for TCR Jbeta segments was used in the multiplex PCR. Sourced from immuneACCESS, this table was stored by TCRdb with only in-frame sequences that have V and J called. A share of the clones is absent; for the studies checked, an unresolved V gene accounts for under half, and the remainder has no known explanation. The sample contains approximately 160,000 clones, about 70% of them found a single time. Of the sample, 2.5% to 3.5% falls within the top ten clones. Sequencing was carried out using PBMCs. These receptors all stem from a woman between 35 and 50 years old in good health and CMV-seropositive.

The V gene is TRBV6-5, the J gene TRBJ1-1; D is uncertain. Trimming shortened V by 2 bases and J by 5 bases, and 12 bases separated the two germline ends. This CDR3 is 14 amino acids long. Germline V gene data show CDR1 as MNHEY and CDR2 as SVGAGI. CDR3 region: CASSYTPGGTEAFF. CDR3 DNA sequence: TGTGCCAGCAGTTACACCCCAGGAGGGACTGAAGCTTTCTTT.

CDR3 residues: CASSEGTREQYF. The CDR3 DNA reads as TGTGCCAGCAGCGAAGGGACACGCGAGCAGTACTTC. This sequence joins TRBV7-2 and TRBJ2-7; a possible D gene is TRBD1 (6 bases). The V end lost 5 bases, the J end lost 6 bases, and 11 bases lay between the germline ends. Germline V gene sequence: CDR1 SGHTA, CDR2 FQGNSA. The CDR3 contains 12 residues.

The V and J genes are TRBV25-1 and TRBJ1-1; 8 bases match TRBD1. The V gene's germline CDR1 is MGHDK and CDR2 SYGVNS. This CDR3 contains 17 residues. Germline trimming cut 1 base from V and 0 bases from J; bases unmatched to any gene: 7. Written as DNA, the CDR3 is TGTGCCAGCAGTGAATTGGGGCACAGGGGGATGAACACTGAAGCTTTCTTT. Its translation is CASSELGHRGMNTEAFF.

This clone was detected a few times. The chain has TRBV10-2 and TRBJ2-1; 9 nucleotides agree with TRBD2. Germline CDR1 WSHSY, CDR2 SAAADI. The CDR3 totals 17 residues. V lost 6 bases to trimming and J lost 6 bases; unmatched junction nucleotides: 15. The CDR3 region has the DNA TGCGCCAGCAGCCTATCCTCGGGACTAGCTATCGTCAATGAGCAGTTCTTC. This sequence encodes CASSLSSGLAIVNEQFF.

The V and J genes are TRBV9 and TRBJ1-6; weak D call: TRBD1 (5 bases). Between the trimmed V and J ends, which lost 3 bases and 8 bases, there was a span of 15 bases. The V gene's germline CDR1 is SGDLS and CDR2 YYNGEE. This CDR3 has 15 amino acids. The CDR3 coding sequence is TGTGCCAGCAGCGCCGGGGGTGCAGAGCATTCACCCCTCCACTTT. Protein sequence: CASSAGGAEHSPLHF.

V usage is TRBV28 and J usage is TRBJ2-2, with 10 bases that match TRBD1. Germline CDR1 and CDR2: MDHEN and SYDVKM. The CDR3 runs 15 residues. J gave up 7 bases and V 1 base, and 3 bases lay outside the gene matches. The CDR3 coding sequence is TGTGCCAGCAGTTTATTGACAGGGGGCGGCGGGGAGCTGTTTTTT. Encoded protein: CASSLLTGGGGELFF.

This clone was observed a few times. The gene calls are TRBV5-6 and TRBJ2-3; 7 bases match TRBD2. With V trimmed by 0 bases and J by 0 bases, 4 bases remained unmatched. CDR1 and CDR2 (germline): SGHDT, YYEEEE. The CDR3 consists of 16 residues. As DNA, the CDR3 is TGTGCCAGCAGCTTGGGCCCCGGGGGGAGCACAGATACGCAGTATTTT. This sequence encodes CASSLGPGGSTDTQYF.

On this clone: The same CDR3 arises from other DNA sequences in this sample as well. The gene calls are TRBV7-3 and TRBJ2-7, with D perhaps matching TRBD1 (6 bases). Germline values: CDR1 SGHTA, CDR2 FQGTGA. Trimming pared 4 bases from V and 6 bases from J, leaving 10 bases between. CDR3 size: 12 residues. CDR3: CASSSQGGEQYF. Written as DNA, the CDR3 is TGTGCCAGCAGCTCACAGGGTGGCGAGCAGTACTTC.

The V gene is TRBV19, the J gene TRBJ2-7, with 9 bases identical to TRBD1. Per the germline V gene, CDR1 is LNHDA and CDR2 is SQIVND (reference sequence). Trimming took 6 bases from V and 3 from J; bases not matched to a gene: 6. The CDR3 is 14 amino acids. CDR3: CASRLDRGDYEQYF. CDR3 DNA sequence: TGTGCCAGTAGATTGGACAGGGGAGACTACGAGCAGTACTTC.

The gene calls are TRBV5-1 and TRBJ2-1; 8 bases are shared with TRBD1. Germline CDR1 is SGHRS and CDR2 is YFSETQ. The V segment lost 4 bases and the J segment 4 bases; nucleotides outside the gene matches: 13. The CDR3 runs to 17 residues. The CDR3 sequence: CASSPSPGTGRYNEQFF. The CDR3 coding sequence is TGCGCCAGCAGCCCCAGCCCCGGGACAGGACGATACAATGAGCAGTTCTTC.

The chain joins TRBV9 to TRBJ2-1; 9 bases agree with TRBD2. The V gene's germline CDR1 is SGDLS and CDR2 YYNGEE. The length of the CDR3 is 16 residues. V lost 4 bases to trimming and J lost 8 bases; unmatched junction nucleotides: 13. The CDR3 DNA is TGTGCCAGCAGCTTAAACGCCCAGCGGGGGGCCCATGAGCAGTTCTTC. Its protein product is CASSLNAQRGAHEQFF.

The V call is TRBV7-6, the J call TRBJ2-7; 12 nucleotides line up with TRBD2. The CDR3 totals 17 residues. Germline assignment: CDR1 SGHVS and CDR2 FNYEAQ. V lost 5 bases, J lost 2 bases, and 10 bases stayed unmatched. The CDR3 bases are TGTGCCAGCAGCCCCGGACTAGCGGGACTTTTAACCTACGAGCAGTACTTC. Its protein is CASSPGLAGLLTYEQYF.

This clone turned up a few times. This chain uses TRBV7-8 with TRBJ1-5, with a possible D match to TRBD1 (5 bases). The CDR3 is 16 residues long. CDR1 is SGHVS, CDR2 FQNEAQ, per germline. The ends were cut back, 1 base at V and 1 base at J, with 11 bases in the middle. The CDR3 coding sequence is TGTGCCAGCAGCTTAGAGGGGTTCGGGAGCAATCAGCCCCAGCATTTT. Translation gives CASSLEGFGSNQPQHF.

The rearrangement joins TRBV5-1 to TRBJ2-7, with D possibly TRBD2 on 5 matching bases. The CDR3 runs 15 residues. V lost 4 bases and J lost 2, with 16 bases in between. Germline V gene data show CDR1 as SGHRS and CDR2 as YFSETQ. The CDR3 sequence: CASSLNPGVTYEQYF. CDR3 nucleotide sequence: TGCGCCAGCAGCCTCAATCCCGGGGTTACCTACGAGCAGTACTTC. Complete variable domain (other parts from reference TRBV5-1 and TRBJ2-7): KAGVTQTPRYLIKTRGQQVTLSCSPISGHRSVSWYQQTPGQGLQFLFEYFSETQRNKGNFPGRFSGRQFSNSRSEMNVSTLELGDSALYLCASSLNPGVTYEQYFGPGTRLTVT.

Written as DNA, the CDR3 is TGTGCCAGCAGGAGACAGAAAACGAACACCGGGGAGCTGTTTTTT. Encoded protein: CASRRQKTNTGELFF. V and J are TRBV6-5 and TRBJ2-2, with D perhaps matching TRBD1 (5 bases). The length of the CDR3 is 15 residues. Germline CDR1 reads MNHEY; CDR2 reads SVGAGI. The germline V and J ends were trimmed by 6 bases and 0 bases, with 11 bases remaining between them.

This clone was observed at least ten times. The chain joins TRBV7-2 to TRBJ2-1, with D maybe TRBD2 (5 bases). With 6 bases removed from V and 7 bases from J, the gap between germline ends came to 10 bases. This CDR3 spans 12 amino acids. Germline CDR1 and CDR2: SGHTA and FQGNSA. This CDR3 is CASRAGANEQFF. The CDR3, as DNA: TGTGCCAGCAGGGCGGGCGCGAATGAGCAGTTCTTC.

Comment on this clone: Germline and junction disagree at one end, which may indicate a read error. The chain couples TRBV19 to TRBJ1-5; no clear D. There are 13 residues in the CDR3. Per the germline V gene, CDR1 is LNHDA and CDR2 is SQIVND (reference sequence). DNA of the CDR3: TGTGCCAGTAGGAGGGTCCCTAATCAGCCCCAGAATTTT. Translation gives CASRRVPNQPQNF. Complete variable domain (other parts from reference TRBV19 and TRBJ1-5): DGGITQSPKYLFRKEGQNVTLSCEQNLNHDAMYWYRQDPGQGLRLIYYSQIVNDFQKGDIAEGYSVSREKKESFPLTVTSAQKNPTAFYLCASRRVPNQPQNFGDGTRLSIL.

The chain combines TRBV5-4 with TRBJ1-6, with TRBD1 matching over 9 bases. CDR1 and CDR2 from the germline V gene are SGHNT and YYREEE (reference sequence). This CDR3 is 15 amino acids long. Trimming at V came to 0 bases and at J to 5 bases, leaving 0 bases not matched to a gene. The CDR3 is CASSLGDRDNSPLHF. The CDR3 DNA reads TGTGCCAGCAGCTTGGGGGACAGGGATAATTCACCCCTCCACTTT. Full variable domain (missing parts from reference TRBV5-4 and TRBJ1-6): ETGVTQSPTHLIKTRGQQVTLRCSSQSGHNTVSWYQQALGQGPQFIFQYYREEENGRGNFPPRFSGLQFPNYSSELNVNALELDDSALYLCASSLGDRDNSPLHFGNGTRLTVT.

Details on this clone: Other nucleotide sequences from this sample produce the same CDR3. The chain is built from TRBV5-1 and TRBJ1-4; 8 bases agree with TRBD1. V was clipped by 3 bases and J by 7 bases; unmatched bases: 5. In germline, CDR1 is SGHRS, CDR2 YFSETQ. The CDR3 spans 14 residues. The CDR3 here is CASSSGTGGEKLFF. The CDR3, as DNA: TGCGCCAGCAGCTCAGGAACAGGGGGTGAAAAACTGTTTTTT.

The chain uses TRBV6-6 and TRBJ2-2, with D possibly being TRBD2 (5 bases). V gave up 6 bases and J gave up 10 bases, with 18 bases separating them. The germline CDR1 and CDR2 sequences are MNHNY and SVGAGI (reference sequence). The CDR3 has 14 residues. CDR3 DNA sequence: TGTGCCAGCAGCCTGCGCCATTGGGAGTCGGAGCTGTTTTTT. It yields the protein CASSLRHWESELFF.

This chain links TRBV5-6 with TRBJ1-5, with no clear D. The V gene's germline CDR1 is SGHDT and CDR2 YYEEEE. This CDR3 has 15 amino acids. V lost 5 bases and J 9 bases, leaving 21 bases between the germline ends. The CDR3: CASRTWERRDGPQHF. The DNA of the CDR3 is TGTGCCAGCAGAACATGGGAGCGGAGAGATGGGCCCCAGCATTTT.

This clone was seen only a few times. V usage is TRBV18 and J usage is TRBJ2-7; the D is unclear. Germline V gene sequence: CDR1 KGHSH, CDR2 LQKENI. V was clipped by 4 bases and J by 4 bases, with 8 bases between them. There are 12 residues in the CDR3. CDR3 sequence reads: CASSQELYEQYF. The CDR3 coding sequence is TGTGCCAGCTCACAGGAACTATACGAGCAGTACTTC.

This chain links TRBV4-2 with TRBJ1-2; D might be TRBD1 (5 bases). The germline V gene encodes CDR1 LGHNA and CDR2 YNFKEQ. Trimming left V 5 bases short and J 5 bases short, with 15 bases between. This CDR3 comprises 14 residues. CDR3 DNA sequence: TGTGCCAGCAGCTCGGGCAGGGAGGAATATGGCTACACCTTC. Its translation is CASSSGREEYGYTF.

Here the CDR3 DNA reads TGTGCCAGCAGCCGGTCAGGGATTCAAGAAAAGACCCAGTACTTC. It codes for CASSRSGIQEKTQYF. The chain recombines TRBV14 with TRBJ2-5; tentatively, D is TRBD1 (5 bases). Germline V gene data show CDR1 as SGHDN and CDR2 as FVKESK. This CDR3 is 15 amino acids long. Trimming removed 4 bases at V and 6 bases at J, with 18 bases between.

A remark on this clone: Additional DNA sequences in this sample encode the identical CDR3. The chain links TRBV2 to TRBJ2-2; 8 nucleotides line up with TRBD1. The CDR3 contains 13 residues. Germline-derived CDR1 and CDR2 are SNHLY and FYNNEI. The V segment lost 6 bases and the J segment 5 bases; nucleotides outside the gene matches: 2. CDR3 sequence (DNA): TGTGCCAGCAGGGACAGGGATACCGGGGAGCTGTTTTTT. Protein sequence: CASRDRDTGELFF. Full variable domain (remainder filled in from reference TRBV2 and TRBJ2-2): EPEVTQTPSHQVTQMGQEVILRCVPISNHLYFYWYRQILGQKVEFLVSFYNNEISEKSEIFDDQFSVERPDGSNFTLKIRSTKLEDSAMYFCASRDRDTGELFFGEGSRLTVL.

The V gene is TRBV14, the J gene TRBJ2-3; 10 nucleotides agree with TRBD2. Germline CDR1 and CDR2: SGHDN and FVKESK. The CDR3 contains 16 residues. Losses at the gene ends were 4 bases for V and 0 bases for J; bases not matched to a gene: 4. CDR3 protein: CASSPLAGASTDTQYF. CDR3 sequence (DNA): TGTGCCAGCAGCCCCCTAGCGGGGGCTAGCACAGATACGCAGTATTTT. Full variable domain (outside the CDR3, taken from reference TRBV14 and TRBJ2-3): EAGVTQFPSHSVIEKGQTVTLRCDPISGHDNLYWYRRVMGKEIKFLLHFVKESKQDESGMPNNRFLAERTGGTYSTLKVQPAELEDSGVYFCASSPLAGASTDTQYFGPGTRLTVL.